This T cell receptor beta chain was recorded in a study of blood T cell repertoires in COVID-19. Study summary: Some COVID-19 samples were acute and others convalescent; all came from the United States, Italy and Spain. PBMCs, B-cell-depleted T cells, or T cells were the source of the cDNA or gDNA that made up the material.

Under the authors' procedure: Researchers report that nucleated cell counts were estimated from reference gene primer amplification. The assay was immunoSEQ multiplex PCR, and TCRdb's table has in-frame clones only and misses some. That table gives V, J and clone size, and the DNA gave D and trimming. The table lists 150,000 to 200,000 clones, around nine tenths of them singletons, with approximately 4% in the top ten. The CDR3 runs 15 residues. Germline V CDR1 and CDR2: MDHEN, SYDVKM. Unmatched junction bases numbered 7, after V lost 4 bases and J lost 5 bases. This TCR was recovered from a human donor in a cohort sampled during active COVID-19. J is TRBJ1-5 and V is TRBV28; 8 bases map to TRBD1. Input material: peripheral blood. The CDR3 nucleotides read TGTGCCAGCAGTTATTGGACAGGGCGGGATCAGCCCCAGCATTTT. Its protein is CASSYWTGRDQPQHF.